These 23 T cell receptor beta chains were all obtained from the same sample, sequenced in a study of cytomegalovirus exposure and HLA in healthy donors (dated by TCRdb to 2015 to 2018). The library was obtained by the immunoSEQ multiplex PCR assay. The multiplex PCR relied on a mix of 60 forward primers for TCR Vbeta segments and 13 reverse primers for TCR Jbeta segments. Not all clones reach the TCRdb copy of this immuneACCESS table, which keeps in-frame sequences only. Checked studies attribute under half of the gap to unresolved V genes and leave the rest unexplained. The sample's own table lists under 90,000 clones. 6.5% to 9% of the sample lies in the top ten. The specimen sequenced was PBMCs. The receptors here all came from a female donor in good health and CMV-seropositive.

The chain joins TRBV30 to TRBJ2-7; D is uncertain. Looked up from germline, CDR1 is GTSNPN and CDR2 is SVGIG (reference sequence). Trimming took 2 bases from V and 2 from J, leaving 10 bases between them. This CDR3 is built from 13 residues. For the CDR3, the DNA is TGTGCCTGGAGTAGAGGCCTTCCCTACGAGCAGTACTTC. It yields the protein CAWSRGLPYEQYF.

The rearrangement joins TRBV7-8 to TRBJ1-5, with 7 positions matching TRBD1. The CDR3 is 18 residues long. The J segment lost 5 bases and the V segment lost 5 bases, leaving 18 bases of the junction unmatched. Germline-derived CDR1 and CDR2 are SGHVS and FQNEAQ. The CDR3 here is CASSPGGQAGLIDQPQHF. The CDR3 nucleotides read TGTGCCAGCAGCCCTGGTGGACAGGCTGGATTGATTGATCAGCCCCAGCATTTT.

The genes are TRBV5-1 and TRBJ1-1; TRBD1 might be the D (6 bases). With 4 bases removed from V and 2 bases from J, the gap between germline ends came to 9 bases. The CDR3 runs to 13 residues. Looked up from germline, CDR1 is SGHRS and CDR2 is YFSETQ. The CDR3 coding sequence is TGCGCCAGCAGCAGGACAGCAAACACTGAAGCTTTCTTT. It encodes CASSRTANTEAFF.

The chain recombines TRBV9 with TRBJ1-1; unclear D gene. CDR3 length: 12 residues. Germline-derived CDR1 and CDR2 are SGDLS and YYNGEE. Trimming took off 3 bases at V and 11 bases at J, with 14 bases between the two ends. CDR3 region: CASSASGRRAFF. As DNA, the CDR3 is TGTGCCAGCAGCGCATCCGGGAGGCGGGCTTTCTTT.

The chain joins TRBV6-1 to TRBJ1-2; D gene unclear. Deletions cut 5 bases from V and 8 bases from J, with 18 bases between. This CDR3 region has 14 residues. Germline V gene sequence: CDR1 MNHNS, CDR2 SASEGT. The CDR3 nucleotides read TGTGCCAGCAGTCCCTTTCGGGAACGAGGAGGCTACACCTTC. Its protein product is CASSPFRERGGYTF.

The rearrangement joins TRBV7-3 to TRBJ2-3; the match to TRBD2 covers 10 bases. CDR3 size: 16 residues. From germline, CDR1 is SGHTA and CDR2 FQGTGA. The V segment lost 5 bases and the J segment 1 base; nucleotides outside the gene matches: 6. CDR3 DNA sequence: TGTGCCAGCAGCCACGGAGGACTAGCGGGCACAGATACGCAGTATTTT. It encodes CASSHGGLAGTDTQYF.

A note on this clone: Distinct nucleotide sequences in the sample also encode this CDR3. The chain couples TRBV30 to TRBJ2-7; a possible D gene is TRBD1 (6 bases). The germline V and J ends were trimmed by 0 bases and 3 bases, with 6 bases remaining between them. Germline CDR1 GTSNPN, CDR2 SVGIG (reference sequence). CDR3 length equals 12 residues. The CDR3 bases are TGTGCCTGGAGTGTAGGGGGCTACGAGCAGTACTTC. Protein: CAWSVGGYEQYF.

The CDR3 nucleotides read TGCGCCAGCAGTGAAGTTATTGCGAGGGACGAGCAGTACTTC. Translated, it gives CASSEVIARDEQYF. The V and J genes are TRBV10-2 and TRBJ2-7, with D perhaps matching TRBD2 (5 bases). CDR3 size: 14 residues. Germline V gene data show CDR1 as WSHSY and CDR2 as SAAADI. V lost 3 bases to trimming and J lost 5 bases, with 14 bases between them.

This chain joins TRBV9 and TRBJ2-3; D is unclear. The CDR3 runs 15 residues. Germline-derived CDR1 and CDR2 are SGDLS and YYNGEE. The V gene lost 0 bases and the J gene lost 4 bases, with 12 bases spanning the gap. CDR3 DNA: TGTGCCAGCAGCGTAGGAGGCCATTCAGCAGATACGCAGTATTTT. Translating gives CASSVGGHSADTQYF.

This chain connects TRBV4-1 to TRBJ2-7; unclear D gene. V lost 0 bases to trimming and J lost 2 bases, with 11 bases between them. CDR3 size: 15 residues. Germline-derived CDR1 and CDR2 are MGHRA and YSYEKL. This CDR3 reads CASSQEPSTTYEQYF. CDR3 DNA: TGCGCCAGCAGCCAAGAACCCTCTACTACCTACGAGCAGTACTTC.

V is TRBV29-1 and J is TRBJ2-7; 10 positions match TRBD1. V shed 2 bases and J 4 bases; nucleotides not matched to a gene: 11. Germline values: CDR1 SQVTM, CDR2 ANQGSEA. The CDR3 totals 16 residues. In nucleotides, the CDR3 is TGCAGCGTTGAAAAAAGCCGGGACAGGGGAAGGTACGAGCAGTACTTC. Translating gives CSVEKSRDRGRYEQYF.

Note on this clone: Other nucleotide sequences in the sample specify the same CDR3. The CDR3 protein is CASSRDRKNTEAFF. CDR3 bases: TGTGCCAGCTCACGTGACAGAAAGAACACTGAAGCTTTCTTT. The chain carries TRBV18 and TRBJ1-1, with a tentative D call TRBD1 (5 bases). Trimming took off 4 bases at V and 1 base at J, with 10 bases between the two ends. Per germline, CDR1 KGHSH and CDR2 LQKENI. The CDR3 extends over 14 amino acids.

The rearrangement uses TRBV5-1 and TRBJ1-1; 9 positions match TRBD1. V shed 3 bases, J shed 5 bases, and the junction held 5 bases outside the gene matches. The germline CDR1 and CDR2 sequences are SGHRS and YFSETQ. The CDR3 has 14 residues. The CDR3 bases are TGCGCCAGCAGCTGGACAGGGGAAGGGACTGAAGCTTTCTTT. Translating gives CASSWTGEGTEAFF.

The V gene is TRBV7-9, the J gene TRBJ2-5, with 14 bases that match TRBD2. The CDR3 loop spans 16 amino acids. Germline V gene data show CDR1 as SEHNR and CDR2 as FQNEAQ (reference sequence). Unmatched junction bases numbered 6, after V lost 5 bases and J lost 4 bases. For the CDR3, the DNA is TGTGCCAGCAGCCCGGGACTAGCGGGGGCCCGAGAGACCCAGTACTTC. This translates into CASSPGLAGARETQYF.

This CDR3 reads CASSDQRLAKNIQYF. CDR3 DNA: TGTGCCAGCAGTGATCAGAGACTAGCCAAAAACATTCAGTACTTC. This sequence joins TRBV2 and TRBJ2-4; D unresolved. The germline gives CDR1 SNHLY, CDR2 FYNNEI. This CDR3 contains 15 residues. Trimming shortened V by 3 bases and J by 0 bases, and 9 bases separated the two germline ends.

This chain uses TRBV13 with TRBJ2-5, with 15 nucleotides matching TRBD2. Trimming at V came to 2 bases and at J to 6 bases, leaving 4 bases not matched to a gene. CDR1 and CDR2 from the germline V gene are PRHDT and FYEKMQ (reference sequence). The CDR3 consists of 16 residues. The CDR3 protein is CASSLRTSGRAKTQYF. The CDR3 DNA is TGTGCCAGCAGCTTAAGGACTAGCGGGAGGGCAAAGACCCAGTACTTC. The full variable domain, with the rest looked up from reference TRBV13 and TRBJ2-5, is AAGVIQSPRHLIKEKRETATLKCYPIPRHDTVYWYQQGPGQDPQFLISFYEKMQSDKGSIPDRFSAQQFSDYHSELNMSSLELGDSALYFCASSLRTSGRAKTQYFGPGTRLLVL.

V and J are TRBV19 and TRBJ1-2; maybe TRBD1 (6 bases). CDR3 length: 13 amino acids. Germline V gene sequence: CDR1 LNHDA, CDR2 SQIVND (reference sequence). The V gene lost 10 bases and the J gene lost 5 bases, with 17 bases spanning the gap. CDR3 DNA sequence: TGTGCCACTTCCCGACAGGAAGAGTATGGCTACACCTTC. Residues: CATSRQEEYGYTF.

This chain joins TRBV5-1 and TRBJ1-2, with D perhaps matching TRBD1 (5 bases). Trimming left V 0 bases short and J 8 bases short, with 23 bases between. Germline V gene data show CDR1 as SGHRS and CDR2 as YFSETQ. The CDR3 totals 17 residues. CDR3 in DNA: TGCGCCAGCAGCTTGGGGGTGACTGGCACACAGGCTGGGGGCTACACCTTC. As protein: CASSLGVTGTQAGGYTF.

This chain uses TRBV25-1 with TRBJ1-3; D might be TRBD1 (6 bases). CDR1 and CDR2 from the germline V gene are MGHDK and SYGVNS. Trimming stripped 5 bases from V and 5 bases from J, with 13 bases between. This CDR3 is 14 amino acids long. CDR3 in DNA: TGTGCCAGCAGTCCACGGGGACAAAGAAACACCATATATTTT. Translated, it gives CASSPRGQRNTIYF.

The CDR3 DNA reads as TGTGCCAGCAGCTTAAGGCCGGGTGGGGAGGCCTATTCACCCCTCCACTTT. It translates to CASSLRPGGEAYSPLHF. This sequence joins TRBV7-9 and TRBJ1-6; no reliable D call. Germline V gene lookup returns CDR1 SEHNR and CDR2 FQNEAQ (reference sequence). The CDR3 length is 17 residues. V lost 2 bases and J lost 8, with 19 bases in between. The complete variable domain, with remaining parts taken from reference TRBV7-9 and TRBJ1-6, reads DTGVSQNPRHKITKRGQNVTFRCDPISEHNRLYWYRQTLGQGPEFLTYFQNEAQLEKSRLLSDRFSAERPKGSFSTLEIQRTEQGDSAMYLCASSLRPGGEAYSPLHFGNGTRLTVT.

As DNA, the CDR3 is TGTGCCAGCAGCTCAGGGACCGGGGAGCTGTTTTTT. This sequence encodes CASSSGTGELFF. V usage is TRBV5-6 and J usage is TRBJ2-2; D possibly corresponds to TRBD1 (5 bases). CDR3 length: 12 amino acids. With 3 bases removed from V and 5 bases from J, the gap between germline ends came to 5 bases. The germline gives CDR1 SGHDT, CDR2 YYEEEE.

Comments on this clone: One end of the junction is discordant with germline, which a read error may explain. The CDR3 DNA reads as TGTGCCAGCAGTCACTCTCCTCCCGGACACAACCAGCCCCAGCATTTT. This codes for CASSHSPPGHNQPQHF. The chain joins TRBV6-7 to TRBJ1-5; perhaps TRBD1 as D (5 bases). TRBV6-7 is classed as an ORF, of uncertain function. The CDR3 sequence is 16 residues long.

This sequence joins TRBV30 and TRBJ2-5, with 7 bases lining up with TRBD1. CDR1 and CDR2 (germline): GTSNPN, SVGIG (reference sequence). The CDR3 runs to 13 residues. V shed 8 bases, J shed 3 bases, and the junction held 9 bases outside the gene matches. This CDR3 reads CARRGPGKETQYF. The CDR3 nucleotides are TGTGCCCGAAGGGGGCCGGGAAAAGAGACCCAGTACTTC.